A selection of T cell receptor beta chains follows, all from one sample in a study of blood T cell repertoires in COVID-19. The repertoire was sequenced with immunoSEQ multiplex PCR; TCRdb's copy has only in-frame clones and lacks some. Of roughly 330,000 clones listed, approximately 89% are singletons. The material sequenced was PBMCs or T cells enriched from blood (not recorded which). The source is a woman aged 25 to 39 who had recovered from COVID-19. Each CDR3 is given with its conserved first and last residue. A D gene is named only where the DNA matches it firmly. Size is stated for part of the rows, as once, few or many counts, or as a class when the clone is expanded.

CDR3aa: CAIPGDGTDTQYF
CDR3nt: TGTGCCATCCCGGGGGATGGCACAGATACGCAGTATTTT
j_gene: TRBJ2-3
v_gene: TRBV10-3
abundance: -
d_gene: -

CDR3aa: CAISSAPSGGGYTF
CDR3nt: TGTGCCATCAGTTCGGCCCCGTCGGGAGGCGGCTACACCTTC
j_gene: TRBJ1-2
v_gene: TRBV10-3
abundance: -
d_gene: -

CDR3aa: CSVEDWAGDGNTIYF
CDR3nt: TGCAGCGTTGAAGATTGGGCGGGGGACGGAAACACCATATATTTT
j_gene: TRBJ1-3
v_gene: TRBV29-1
abundance: -
d_gene: -

CDR3aa: CASRGGGTETQYF
CDR3nt: TGTGCCAGCAGGGGCGGGGGGACAGAGACCCAGTACTTC
j_gene: TRBJ2-5
v_gene: TRBV12-3/TRBV12-4
abundance: -
d_gene: TRBD2

CDR3aa: CASAKNQGRSYNEQFF
CDR3nt: TGCGCCAGCGCTAAAAATCAGGGGCGGTCCTACAATGAGCAGTTCTTC
j_gene: TRBJ2-1
v_gene: TRBV5-1
abundance: -
d_gene: -

CDR3aa: CASSPGLGDRNTIYF
CDR3nt: TGTGCCAGCAGCCCTGGACTGGGGGACAGGAACACCATATATTTT
j_gene: TRBJ1-3
v_gene: TRBV9
abundance: -
d_gene: TRBD1

CDR3aa: CASSPSPGHSSGNTIYF
CDR3nt: TGTGCCAGCTCACCATCCCCAGGACATTCCTCTGGAAACACCATATATTTT
j_gene: TRBJ1-3
v_gene: TRBV18
abundance: few
d_gene: -

CDR3aa: CASSTGRGNTDTQYF
CDR3nt: TGCGCCAGCAGCACTGGGCGAGGGAACACAGATACGCAGTATTTT
j_gene: TRBJ2-3
v_gene: TRBV4-1
abundance: -
d_gene: -

CDR3aa: CASRAVVPYGYTF
CDR3nt: TGTGCCAGCAGGGCGGTCGTCCCCTATGGCTACACCTTC
j_gene: TRBJ1-2
v_gene: TRBV28
abundance: -
d_gene: -

CDR3aa: CASSSINAQGAHEQYF
CDR3nt: TGTGCCAGCAGCTCCATAAATGCACAGGGTGCCCACGAGCAGTACTTC
j_gene: TRBJ2-7
v_gene: TRBV11-2
abundance: once
d_gene: -

CDR3aa: CASTGSRVKGDQPQHF
CDR3nt: TGTGCCAGCACGGGGAGTAGGGTAAAAGGCGATCAGCCCCAGCATTTT
j_gene: TRBJ1-5
v_gene: TRBV28
abundance: -
d_gene: -

CDR3aa: CATRGTADQPQHF
CDR3nt: TGTGCCACCAGGGGCACAGCAGATCAGCCCCAGCATTTT
j_gene: TRBJ1-5
v_gene: TRBV24-1
abundance: -
d_gene: -

CDR3aa: CASSQDSANQETQYF
CDR3nt: TGCGCCAGCAGCCAAGATTCAGCGAACCAAGAGACCCAGTACTTC
j_gene: TRBJ2-5
v_gene: TRBV4-1
abundance: once
d_gene: -

CDR3aa: CASSEGRGSNEQFF
CDR3nt: TGTGCCAGCAGTGAAGGTCGGGGGAGCAATGAGCAGTTCTTC
j_gene: TRBJ2-1
v_gene: TRBV6-1
abundance: few
d_gene: -

CDR3aa: CASFPWRMNTEAFF
CDR3nt: TGCGCCAGCTTTCCCTGGCGGATGAACACTGAAGCTTTCTTT
j_gene: TRBJ1-1
v_gene: TRBV10-1
abundance: -
d_gene: -

CDR3aa: CASSLWGAGANVLTF
CDR3nt: TGTGCCAGCAGCTTGTGGGGGGCTGGGGCCAACGTCCTGACTTTC
j_gene: TRBJ2-6
v_gene: TRBV5-6
abundance: -
d_gene: -

CDR3aa: CASSQSDQPQHF
CDR3nt: TGTGCCAGCAGCCAGTCTGATCAGCCCCAGCATTTT
j_gene: TRBJ1-5
v_gene: TRBV3-1/TRBV3-2
abundance: -
d_gene: -

CDR3aa: CATKTDGYALNTEAFF
CDR3nt: TGTGCCACCAAGACAGACGGGTACGCCCTGAACACTGAAGCTTTCTTT
j_gene: TRBJ1-1
v_gene: TRBV15
abundance: -
d_gene: -

CDR3aa: CASSLDRGTYEQYF
CDR3nt: TGTGCCAGCAGCTTGGACAGGGGGACCTACGAGCAGTACTTC
j_gene: TRBJ2-7
v_gene: TRBV27
abundance: -
d_gene: TRBD1

CDR3aa: CASSSGNRGFQETQYF
CDR3nt: TGCGCCAGCAGCTCCGGGAACAGGGGGTTCCAAGAGACCCAGTACTTC
j_gene: TRBJ2-5
v_gene: TRBV5-1
abundance: -
d_gene: TRBD1

CDR3aa: CASSYPGGGADTQYF
CDR3nt: TGTGCCAGCAGTTACCCGGGTGGGGGGGCAGATACGCAGTATTTT
j_gene: TRBJ2-3
v_gene: TRBV7-2
abundance: -
d_gene: TRBD2

CDR3aa: CASSSPRGSGSSYNEQFF
CDR3nt: TGTGCCAGCAGCTCCCCCCGGGGTAGCGGGAGCTCCTACAATGAGCAGTTCTTC
j_gene: TRBJ2-1
v_gene: TRBV11-2
abundance: -
d_gene: TRBD2

CDR3aa: CASSQTSGGAHEQFF
CDR3nt: TGTGCCAGCAGTCAAACTAGCGGGGGGGCTCATGAGCAGTTCTTC
j_gene: TRBJ2-1
v_gene: TRBV7-3
abundance: -
d_gene: TRBD2

CDR3aa: CASSWTSGGQGEQFF
CDR3nt: TGTGCCAGCAGTTGGACTAGCGGGGGACAAGGGGAGCAGTTCTTC
j_gene: TRBJ2-1
v_gene: TRBV27
abundance: -
d_gene: TRBD2

CDR3aa: CASSLRQGKAFF
CDR3nt: TGTGCCAGCAGTCTAAGACAGGGTAAAGCTTTCTTT
j_gene: TRBJ1-1
v_gene: TRBV28
abundance: -
d_gene: TRBD1

CDR3aa: CASSRGRGYTF
CDR3nt: TGTGCCAGCAGTAGGGGTCGCGGCTACACCTTC
j_gene: TRBJ1-2
v_gene: TRBV25-1
abundance: -
d_gene: -

CDR3aa: CASTGDRGNTEAFF
CDR3nt: TGTGCCAGCACGGGGGACAGGGGAAACACTGAAGCTTTCTTT
j_gene: TRBJ1-1
v_gene: TRBV2
abundance: -
d_gene: TRBD1

CDR3aa: CASSPAVETEAFF
CDR3nt: TGTGCCAGCTCACCAGCGGTTGAGACTGAAGCTTTCTTT
j_gene: TRBJ1-1
v_gene: TRBV18
abundance: few
d_gene: -

CDR3aa: CATSDTTGRGYGYTF
CDR3nt: TGTGCCACCAGTGATACGACAGGGCGCGGCTATGGCTACACCTTC
j_gene: TRBJ1-2
v_gene: TRBV24-1
abundance: -
d_gene: TRBD1

CDR3aa: CASSSPGTDQETQYF
CDR3nt: TGTGCCAGTAGTAGCCCCGGGACAGACCAAGAGACCCAGTACTTC
j_gene: TRBJ2-5
v_gene: TRBV19
abundance: -
d_gene: TRBD1

CDR3aa: CATSRDIRDAQPQHF
CDR3nt: TGTGCCACCAGCAGAGATATCAGGGATGCTCAGCCCCAGCATTTT
j_gene: TRBJ1-5
v_gene: TRBV15
abundance: -
d_gene: -

CDR3aa: CASSSLGGGPLYEQYF
CDR3nt: TGTGCCAGCAGCTCCTTAGGGGGGGGTCCCCTCTACGAGCAGTACTTC
j_gene: TRBJ2-7
v_gene: TRBV5-6
abundance: -
d_gene: -

CDR3aa: CASSQGSSYNSPLHF
CDR3nt: TGTGCCAGCAGCCAGGGGAGCTCCTATAATTCACCCCTCCACTTT
j_gene: TRBJ1-6
v_gene: TRBV6-5
abundance: once
d_gene: -

CDR3aa: CASSHTPGQGDYGYTF
CDR3nt: TGCGCCAGCAGCCATACGCCGGGACAGGGGGACTATGGCTACACCTTC
j_gene: TRBJ1-2
v_gene: TRBV4-1
abundance: -
d_gene: TRBD1

CDR3aa: CASRGGGGQGYGYTF
CDR3nt: TGTGCCAGCAGGGGCGGGGGCGGACAGGGCTATGGCTACACCTTC
j_gene: TRBJ1-2
v_gene: TRBV7-2
abundance: -
d_gene: TRBD1

CDR3aa: CASSQGVAADYEQYF
CDR3nt: TGCGCCAGCAGCCAAGGCGTAGCGGCTGACTACGAGCAGTACTTC
j_gene: TRBJ2-7
v_gene: TRBV4-3
abundance: -
d_gene: -

CDR3aa: CASSLHSSYEQYF
CDR3nt: TGTGCCAGCAGCTTACACAGTTCCTACGAGCAGTACTTC
j_gene: TRBJ2-7
v_gene: TRBV11-3
abundance: few
d_gene: -

CDR3aa: CASSLLAGGFETQYF
CDR3nt: TGTGCCAGCAGCTTGCTAGCGGGGGGGTTCGAGACCCAGTACTTC
j_gene: TRBJ2-5
v_gene: TRBV5-8
abundance: -
d_gene: TRBD2

CDR3aa: CASSRSGGGWEQFF
CDR3nt: TGTGCCAGCAGCCGTAGCGGGGGGGGCTGGGAGCAGTTCTTC
j_gene: TRBJ2-1
v_gene: TRBV7-2
abundance: -
d_gene: TRBD2

CDR3aa: CASSLSSGGGDTQYF
CDR3nt: TGTGCCAGCAGCCTGTCTAGCGGGGGCGGGGATACGCAGTATTTT
j_gene: TRBJ2-3
v_gene: TRBV7-2
abundance: once
d_gene: TRBD2

CDR3aa: CASTGAGNTIYF
CDR3nt: TGTGCCAGTACAGGGGCTGGAAACACCATATATTTT
j_gene: TRBJ1-3
v_gene: TRBV6-5
abundance: -
d_gene: TRBD1

CDR3aa: CASSETGGFEKLFF
CDR3nt: TGTGCCAGCAGTGAAACAGGGGGCTTTGAAAAACTGTTTTTT
j_gene: TRBJ1-4
v_gene: TRBV25-1
abundance: -
d_gene: TRBD1

CDR3aa: CASSFTGATPGGYTF
CDR3nt: TGTGCCAGCAGTTTCACAGGGGCTACCCCGGGTGGCTACACCTTC
j_gene: TRBJ1-2
v_gene: TRBV27
abundance: few
d_gene: TRBD1

CDR3aa: CASSRPWGQPAKSVNTEAFF
CDR3nt: TGTGCCAGCAGTCGCCCCTGGGGACAGCCAGCAAAATCTGTGAACACTGAAGCTTTCTTT
j_gene: TRBJ1-1
v_gene: TRBV6-6
abundance: -
d_gene: TRBD1

CDR3aa: CASTLGGFGNTEAFF
CDR3nt: TGTGCCAGTACTCTCGGGGGGTTTGGGAACACTGAAGCTTTCTTT
j_gene: TRBJ1-1
v_gene: TRBV19
abundance: -
d_gene: -

CDR3aa: CATSRDFSGGAGELFF
CDR3nt: TGTGCCACCAGCAGAGATTTTTCGGGGGGGGCCGGGGAGCTGTTTTTT
j_gene: TRBJ2-2
v_gene: TRBV15
abundance: -
d_gene: TRBD2

CDR3aa: CASSQERQGAYYGYTF
CDR3nt: TGCGCCAGCAGCCAAGAAAGACAGGGGGCATACTATGGCTACACCTTC
j_gene: TRBJ1-2
v_gene: TRBV4-3
abundance: -
d_gene: TRBD1

CDR3aa: CASSSPKGDRLRAELFF
CDR3nt: TGTGCCAGCAGCTCCCCAAAGGGTGACAGGTTACGAGCGGAACTGTTTTTT
j_gene: TRBJ1-4
v_gene: TRBV9
abundance: -
d_gene: -

CDR3aa: CASSLASGTGVRVYEQYF
CDR3nt: TGCGCCAGCAGCTTAGCCTCTGGGACAGGGGTTAGAGTGTACGAGCAGTACTTC
j_gene: TRBJ2-7
v_gene: TRBV5-1
abundance: -
d_gene: TRBD1